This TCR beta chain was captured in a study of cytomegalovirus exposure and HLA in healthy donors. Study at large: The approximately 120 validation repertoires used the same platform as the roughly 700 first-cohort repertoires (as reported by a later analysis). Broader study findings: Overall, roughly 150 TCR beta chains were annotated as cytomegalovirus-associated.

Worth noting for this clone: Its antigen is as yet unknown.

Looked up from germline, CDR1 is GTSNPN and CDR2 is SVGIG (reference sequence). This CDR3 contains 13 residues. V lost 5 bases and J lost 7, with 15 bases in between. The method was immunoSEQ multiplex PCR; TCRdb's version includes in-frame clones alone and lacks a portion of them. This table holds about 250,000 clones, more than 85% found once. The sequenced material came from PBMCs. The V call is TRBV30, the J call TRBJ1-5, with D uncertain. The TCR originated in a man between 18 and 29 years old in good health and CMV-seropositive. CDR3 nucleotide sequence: TGTGCCTGGTCTATTTCGGCGGGCCAGCCCCAGCATTTT. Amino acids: CAWSISAGQPQHF. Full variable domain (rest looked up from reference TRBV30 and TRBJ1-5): SQTIHQWPATLVQPVGSPLSLECTVEGTSNPNLYWYRQAAGRGLQLLFYSVGIGQISSEVPQNLSASRPQDRQFILSSKKLLLSDSGFYLCAWSISAGQPQHFGDGTRLSIL.